Listed here are 15 T cell receptor beta chains from one sample, sequenced in a study of T cells after yellow fever vaccination. TCRdb ran MiXCR on the 5' RACE reads and lists one entry per CDR3 protein. There are hundreds of thousands of distinct CDR3 sequences in the sample; 8.1% occur only once, and approximately 18% lies in the top ten. This specimen was PBMCs, taken approximately 40 days after the first yellow fever vaccination. These TCRs come from a young man who received the YFV17D yellow fever vaccine.

This clonotype was seen at least ten times. The rearrangement links TRBV4-2 to TRBJ1-3, with TRBD1 as a possible D gene (5 bases). The germline V gene has CDR1 LGHNA and CDR2 YNFKEQ. This CDR3 has 14 amino acids. Trimming cost V 3 bases and J 8 bases, with 14 bases left between them. The CDR3 sequence: CASSHGGDGHTIYF. In DNA, the CDR3 is TGTGCCAGCAGCCACGGGGGGGACGGCCACACCATATATTTT.

A few counts support this clonotype. V is TRBV10-3 and J is TRBJ1-2; D uncertain. Germline V gene lookup returns CDR1 ENHRY and CDR2 SYGVKD. The V end was cut by 0 bases, the J end by 2 bases, with 13 bases between. The CDR3 loop spans 16 amino acids. This CDR3 is CAISESGWGPNYGYTF. CDR3 coding DNA: TGTGCCATCAGTGAGTCCGGGTGGGGTCCCAACTATGGCTACACCTTC.

In this sample, this clonotype turned up many times. The chain combines TRBV5-1 with TRBJ2-2; tentative D call: TRBD2 (5 bases). Trimming took 4 bases from V and 7 from J, leaving 20 bases between them. The V gene's germline CDR1 is SGHRS and CDR2 YFSETQ. The CDR3 has 16 amino acids. Here the CDR3 reads CASSLSPLASDGELFF. The CDR3, as DNA: TGCGCCAGCAGCCTTTCTCCCCTAGCCTCGGACGGGGAGCTGTTTTTT.

The table lists this clonotype with many counts. In nucleotides, the CDR3 is TGCAGTGCTAGAGATGGCGGACAAATTAATTCACCCCTCCACTTT. It codes for CSARDGGQINSPLHF. The chain links TRBV20-1 to TRBJ1-6; tentatively, D is TRBD1 (5 bases). The CDR3 runs to 15 residues. Per the germline V gene, CDR1 is DFQATT and CDR2 is SNEGSKA (reference sequence). V lost 0 bases to trimming and J lost 6 bases, with 12 bases between them.

The chain joins TRBV7-3 to TRBJ2-2, with D tentatively TRBD1 (5 bases). The CDR3 sequence is 14 residues long. V was cut by 7 bases and J by 0 bases, with 9 bases left in between. Germline lookup yields CDR1 SGHTA and CDR2 FQGTGA. CDR3 DNA sequence: TGTGCCAGCAAAACGGACACGAACACCGGGGAGCTGTTTTTT. It yields the protein CASKTDTNTGELFF.

The chain combines TRBV7-8 with TRBJ2-3; TRBD2 might be the D (7 bases). V shed 2 bases and J shed 2 bases, with 14 bases lying between them. Germline CDR1 is SGHVS and CDR2 is FQNEAQ. This CDR3 region has 16 residues. CDR3 region: CASSLRRGLHTDTQYF. In nucleotides, the CDR3 is TGTGCCAGCAGCTTACGGCGGGGGCTCCACACAGATACGCAGTATTTT.

This clonotype was seen more than once but under ten times. This CDR3 reads CASSDTDTDTQYF. In nucleotides, the CDR3 is TGTGCCAGTAGTGACACGGACACAGATACGCAGTATTTT. V gene TRBV19 combines with J gene TRBJ2-3; D gene unclear. Trimming removed 5 bases from V and 2 bases from J, with 8 bases in between. Germline loops: CDR1 LNHDA, CDR2 SQIVND (reference sequence). The CDR3 is made up of 13 amino acids.

The genes are TRBV4-3 and TRBJ2-3; D gene uncertain. This CDR3 has 14 amino acids. Germline CDR1 reads LGHNA; CDR2 reads YSLEER. V lost 0 bases, J lost 2 bases, and 6 bases lay in between. CDR3 amino acids: CASSQEPFTDTQYF. CDR3 nucleotide sequence: TGCGCCAGCAGCCAAGAACCGTTCACAGATACGCAGTATTTT.

This clonotype was observed a handful of times. J is TRBJ1-5 and V is TRBV24-1; D may be TRBD1 (6 bases). V dropped 7 bases and J dropped 7 bases, with 16 bases sitting between them. Germline V gene sequence: CDR1 KGHDR, CDR2 SFDVKD. The CDR3 covers 14 residues. CDR3 coding DNA: TGTGCCACCAGCGGAGGGGGGGGAAGGCAGCCCCAGCATTTT. Translated, it gives CATSGGGGRQPQHF.

The rearrangement links TRBV5-1 to TRBJ2-5; 7 nucleotides agree with TRBD1. Germline V gene data show CDR1 as SGHRS and CDR2 as YFSETQ. This CDR3 is 16 amino acids long. V trimming: 4 bases; J trimming: 5 bases; junction bases outside the gene matches: 14. CDR3 amino acids: CASSTSGQVPWETQYF. As DNA, the CDR3 is TGCGCCAGCAGCACCTCCGGACAGGTCCCCTGGGAGACCCAGTACTTC.

This clonotype was observed a handful of times. The chain uses TRBV11-2 and TRBJ2-2, with D possibly being TRBD1 (6 bases). Deletions cut 3 bases from V and 4 bases from J, with 9 bases between. This CDR3 comprises 14 residues. The germline CDR1 and CDR2 sequences are SGHAT and FQNNGV. The CDR3 region has the DNA TGTGCCAGCAGCTTCAGGGGTAGCACCGGGGAGCTGTTTTTT. It yields the protein CASSFRGSTGELFF. The full variable domain, rest sourced from reference TRBV11-2 and TRBJ2-2, is EAGVAQSPRYKIIEKRQSVAFWCNPISGHATLYWYQQILGQGPKLLIQFQNNGVVDDSQLPKDRFSAERLKGVDSTLKIQPAKLEDSAVYLCASSFRGSTGELFFGEGSRLTVL.

This clonotype was found many times. The CDR3 DNA reads as TGCGCCAGCATGGAGGGGTCGGGAACAGATACGCAGTATTTT. It encodes CASMEGSGTDTQYF. This rearrangement joins TRBV5-1 to TRBJ2-3; a weak D match, TRBD2 (6 bases). V was shortened by 6 bases and J by 3 bases, with 14 bases between the two germline ends. CDR1 and CDR2 (germline): SGHRS, YFSETQ. The CDR3 is 14 amino acids.

A few counts support this clonotype. The V call is TRBV6-1, the J call TRBJ2-1, with D possibly being TRBD2 (5 bases). With 8 bases removed from V and 3 bases from J, the gap between germline ends came to 20 bases. The V gene's germline CDR1 is MNHNS and CDR2 SASEGT. The CDR3 contains 16 residues. The CDR3 DNA reads as TGTGCCAGCGGGAAGAATGGACTGGCTAACTACAATGAGCAGTTCTTC. Translation gives CASGKNGLANYNEQFF.

This clonotype was seen many times. The chain links TRBV20-1 to TRBJ1-5; D is uncertain. The CDR3 is 13 amino acids. CDR1 DFQATT and CDR2 SNEGSKA come from the germline V gene (reference sequence). V shed 1 base and J shed 7 bases, with 11 bases lying between them. CDR3 nucleotides: TGCAGTGCTAGAGGACTTATCCGACAGCCCCAGCATTTT. Translating it yields CSARGLIRQPQHF.

J is TRBJ1-6 and V is TRBV7-9; no reliable D call. The CDR3 extends over 14 amino acids. V dropped 5 bases and J dropped 10 bases, with 15 bases sitting between them. CDR1 is SEHNR and CDR2 is FQNEAQ in the germline V gene (reference sequence). CDR3 residues: CASSPRNPGSPLHF. The CDR3 coding sequence is TGTGCCAGCAGCCCACGAAATCCGGGGTCACCCCTCCACTTT.